Given below is one T cell receptor (beta chain) in context. The data were obtained in a study of T cell changes during pregnancy in multiple sclerosis. This table comes from immunoSEQ multiplex PCR, and its TCRdb copy is limited to in-frame clones, with some not included. The sample consists of 100,000 or so clones, 90% of them appearing once. The CDR3 sequence is 14 residues long. Germline V gene data show CDR1 as MNHEY and CDR2 as SMNVEV (reference sequence). Trimming took 5 bases from V and 6 from J; bases not matched to a gene: 5. This receptor was taken from a female donor in good health, enrolled as a control in a pregnancy study. The genes are TRBV27 and TRBJ2-1; 9 nucleotides align to TRBD2. Sequences were derived from peripheral blood, sampled in the second trimester of pregnancy. CDR3 region: CASSKSGLANEQFF. In DNA, the CDR3 is TGTGCCAGCAGTAAATCGGGACTAGCCAATGAGCAGTTCTTC.